These T cell receptor beta chains were read from a single sample in a study of PD-L1 blockade in urothelial cancer. TCRdb's copy holds only in-frame clones and misses some; the assay was immunoSEQ multiplex PCR. The sample has 100,000 to 150,000 clones, roughly 86% seen once. This sample comprised PBMCs, obtained around atezolizumab (anti-PD-L1) treatment. These receptors were taken from a man over 45 with urothelial cancer. Each CDR3 is given with its conserved first and last residue. Each record gives: D gene, J gene, clone size, V gene, CDR3 protein, CDR3 DNA. D genes are given only for firm matches. Not every row has a clone size; where given, it reads once, few, many or a size class.

D: TRBD2; J: TRBJ2-2; size: NA; V: TRBV7-2; CDR3: CASSLGGLRGRATGELFF; DNA: TGTGCCAGCAGCTTAGGAGGTCTTCGCGGGAGGGCCACCGGGGAGCTGTTTTTT
D: TRBD2; J: TRBJ2-1; size: NA; V: TRBV5-1; CDR3: CASSPTSVPYNEQFF; DNA: TGCGCCAGCAGCCCGACTAGCGTACCCTACAATGAGCAGTTCTTC
D: TRBD2; J: TRBJ2-1; size: NA; V: TRBV4-1; CDR3: CASSQYGLAGGFNEQFF; DNA: TGCGCCAGCAGCCAATATGGCCTAGCGGGAGGTTTTAATGAGCAGTTCTTC
D: NA; J: TRBJ2-2; size: NA; V: TRBV18; CDR3: CASSTRTGNTGELFF; DNA: TGTGCCAGCTCCACCCGGACGGGAAACACCGGGGAGCTGTTTTTT
D: TRBD1; J: TRBJ2-3; size: NA; V: TRBV11-3; CDR3: CASSQQGQDTQYF; DNA: TGTGCCAGCAGCCAACAGGGGCAAGATACGCAGTATTTT
D: TRBD2; J: TRBJ2-1; size: NA; V: TRBV6-5; CDR3: CASSYFGTSHYNEQFF; DNA: TGTGCCAGCAGTTACTTCGGGACTAGCCATTACAATGAGCAGTTCTTC
D: NA; J: TRBJ1-5; size: few; V: TRBV2; CDR3: CASSLTGSQPQHF; DNA: TGTGCCAGCAGTTTAACAGGGAGTCAGCCCCAGCATTTT
D: TRBD1; J: TRBJ2-5; size: NA; V: TRBV4-1; CDR3: CASSQVGRTGQETQYF; DNA: TGCGCCAGCAGCCAAGTAGGGAGGACAGGGCAAGAGACCCAGTACTTC
D: TRBD1; J: TRBJ1-2; size: NA; V: TRBV5-1; CDR3: CASSLQGVEGYTF; DNA: TGCGCCAGCAGCTTGCAGGGGGTCGAGGGCTACACCTTC
D: TRBD2; J: TRBJ2-3; size: NA; V: TRBV5-1; CDR3: CASNDPGLGAYF; DNA: TGCGCCAGCAACGACCCGGGACTAGGAGCGTATTTT
D: NA; J: TRBJ2-7; size: NA; V: TRBV28; CDR3: CASLIPSPGHFSYEQYF; DNA: TGTGCCAGCCTCATCCCCTCCCCGGGACATTTCTCCTACGAGCAGTACTTC
D: NA; J: TRBJ1-2; size: NA; V: TRBV6-5; CDR3: CASRDREMDGYTF; DNA: TGTGCCAGCAGGGATAGGGAGATGGATGGCTACACCTTC
D: TRBD1; J: TRBJ1-3; size: NA; V: TRBV9; CDR3: CASSVAGQVRDTIYF; DNA: TGTGCCAGCAGCGTAGCAGGACAGGTTCGGGACACCATATATTTT
D: TRBD1; J: TRBJ2-1; size: NA; V: TRBV28; CDR3: CASNDLRGTTYNEQFF; DNA: TGTGCCAGCAACGACCTCAGGGGGACAACTTACAATGAGCAGTTCTTC
D: NA; J: TRBJ1-1; size: NA; V: TRBV7-6; CDR3: CASSATPQGNTEAFF; DNA: TGTGCCAGCAGCGCAACACCACAGGGAAACACTGAAGCTTTCTTT
D: NA; J: TRBJ1-1; size: NA; V: TRBV7-3; CDR3: CASSLTGQQNTEAFF; DNA: TGTGCCAGCAGCTTAACGGGGCAGCAGAACACTGAAGCTTTCTTT
D: TRBD2; J: TRBJ2-5; size: NA; V: TRBV28; CDR3: CASSLLGLAGVVTQYF; DNA: TGTGCCAGCAGTTTATTAGGACTAGCGGGAGTGGTGACCCAGTACTTC
D: TRBD1; J: TRBJ1-5; size: NA; V: TRBV18; CDR3: CASSPTGGDQPQHF; DNA: TGTGCCAGCTCACCGACAGGGGGGGATCAGCCCCAGCATTTT
D: NA; J: TRBJ2-3; size: NA; V: TRBV7-2; CDR3: CASSLEAASTDTQYF; DNA: TGTGCCAGCAGCTTAGAAGCGGCTAGCACAGATACGCAGTATTTT
D: TRBD1; J: TRBJ2-3; size: few; V: TRBV4-1; CDR3: CASSTRGQGIDTQYF; DNA: TGCGCCAGCAGCACGCGCGGACAGGGGATAGATACGCAGTATTTT
D: NA; J: TRBJ2-2; size: NA; V: TRBV14; CDR3: CASSQVNRFRTFGELFF; DNA: TGTGCCAGCAGCCAAGTTAACAGGTTTAGAACTTTCGGGGAGCTGTTTTTT
D: TRBD2; J: TRBJ2-7; size: NA; V: TRBV30; CDR3: CAWSLAGWDEQYF; DNA: TGTGCCTGGAGTCTAGCGGGGTGGGACGAGCAGTACTTC
D: TRBD1; J: TRBJ1-2; size: NA; V: TRBV11-2; CDR3: CASSYPGTGLGYTF; DNA: TGTGCCAGCAGCTACCCCGGGACAGGGCTCGGCTACACCTTC
D: NA; J: TRBJ2-3; size: few; V: TRBV7-2; CDR3: CASSSGWDTQYF; DNA: TGTGCCAGCAGCTCGGGGTGGGATACGCAGTATTTT
D: NA; J: TRBJ1-1; size: once; V: TRBV18; CDR3: CASSLMGGDTEAFF; DNA: TGTGCCAGCTCACTTATGGGAGGGGACACTGAAGCTTTCTTT
D: NA; J: TRBJ1-5; size: NA; V: TRBV19; CDR3: CASSIQTAYSNQPQHF; DNA: TGTGCCAGTAGTATCCAGACAGCTTATAGCAATCAGCCCCAGCATTTT
D: TRBD1; J: TRBJ2-7; size: NA; V: TRBV11-1; CDR3: CASSLGTGTSREQYF; DNA: TGTGCCAGCAGCCTTGGGACAGGGACCTCTCGGGAGCAGTACTTC
D: TRBD2; J: TRBJ2-5; size: NA; V: TRBV5-1; CDR3: CASSSGLAGVETQYF; DNA: TGCGCCAGCAGCTCCGGACTAGCGGGAGTAGAGACCCAGTACTTC
D: NA; J: TRBJ1-2; size: NA; V: TRBV18; CDR3: CASSPRRPGREGHNYGYTF; DNA: TGTGCCAGCTCACCACGACGGCCAGGGAGGGAAGGGCATAACTATGGCTACACCTTC
D: NA; J: TRBJ2-2; size: NA; V: TRBV7-2; CDR3: CASSLVAGNGAGELFF; DNA: TGTGCCAGCAGCTTAGTTGCGGGGAATGGGGCCGGGGAGCTGTTTTTT
D: NA; J: TRBJ2-2; size: NA; V: TRBV28; CDR3: CATKGENTGELFF; DNA: TGTGCCACAAAGGGGGAGAACACCGGGGAGCTGTTTTTT
D: NA; J: TRBJ1-3; size: NA; V: TRBV19; CDR3: CASNQGSGNTIYF; DNA: TGTGCCAGTAATCAGGGATCTGGAAACACCATATATTTT
D: NA; J: TRBJ2-1; size: NA; V: TRBV18; CDR3: CASSRRGYNEQFF; DNA: TGTGCCAGCTCCCGACGGGGGTACAATGAGCAGTTCTTC
D: TRBD1; J: TRBJ2-7; size: NA; V: TRBV28; CDR3: CASSLGQGKGEQYF; DNA: TGTGCCAGCAGTTTAGGACAGGGGAAGGGAGAGCAGTACTTC
D: NA; J: TRBJ1-2; size: NA; V: TRBV4-1; CDR3: CASSQLTGITNYGYTF; DNA: TGCGCCAGCAGCCAGTTAACAGGAATTACTAACTATGGCTACACCTTC
D: TRBD2; J: TRBJ2-3; size: NA; V: TRBV27; CDR3: CASSTPSVGGGPKDTQYF; DNA: TGTGCCAGCAGTACCCCCTCTGTTGGGGGAGGGCCAAAAGATACGCAGTATTTT
D: TRBD1; J: TRBJ1-1; size: NA; V: TRBV5-1; CDR3: CASSLADRGLTSSSAEAFF; DNA: TGCGCCAGCAGCTTGGCGGACAGGGGGTTAACTAGTTCATCTGCTGAAGCTTTCTTT
D: NA; J: TRBJ1-2; size: NA; V: TRBV19; CDR3: CAGRRGSYGYTF; DNA: TGTGCCGGACGAAGGGGGTCTTATGGCTACACCTTC
D: NA; J: TRBJ2-1; size: NA; V: TRBV5-6; CDR3: CASSRIVSYNEQFF; DNA: TGTGCCAGCAGCCGTATTGTCTCCTACAATGAGCAGTTCTTC
D: NA; J: TRBJ1-2; size: NA; V: TRBV6-6; CDR3: CASRLMGGDNYGYTF; DNA: TGTGCCAGCAGGCTCATGGGCGGGGACAACTATGGCTACACCTTC
D: NA; J: TRBJ1-4; size: NA; V: TRBV18; CDR3: CASSPRGGTTNEKLFF; DNA: TGTGCCAGCTCACCGAGGGGAGGGACAACTAATGAAAAACTGTTTTTT
D: TRBD1; J: TRBJ2-2; size: NA; V: TRBV30; CDR3: CAWSGTGVAGELFF; DNA: TGTGCCTGGAGTGGAACAGGGGTTGCCGGGGAGCTGTTTTTT
D: NA; J: TRBJ1-4; size: NA; V: TRBV9; CDR3: CASSVQGGGEKLFF; DNA: TGTGCCAGCAGCGTCCAGGGAGGAGGTGAAAAACTGTTTTTT
D: NA; J: TRBJ2-5; size: NA; V: TRBV5-4; CDR3: CASSLVTGHQETQYF; DNA: TGTGCCAGCAGCTTGGTAACAGGCCACCAAGAGACCCAGTACTTC
D: TRBD2; J: TRBJ2-1; size: NA; V: TRBV6-6; CDR3: CASRGLAEYNEQFF; DNA: TGTGCCAGCAGGGGACTAGCGGAGTACAATGAGCAGTTCTTC
D: TRBD1; J: TRBJ2-3; size: NA; V: TRBV2; CDR3: CASSGGRGQADTQYF; DNA: TGTGCCAGCAGTGGGGGCAGGGGGCAGGCAGATACGCAGTATTTT